A selection of T cell receptor beta chains follows, all from one sample in a study of beta chain features in type 1 diabetes. Sequenced by immunoSEQ multiplex PCR; TCRdb stores in-frame clones only, minus some. The data show around 180,000 clones, 13% seen once. The specimen was central memory CD4+ T cells from blood. Receptors were obtained from a young woman in good health. CDR3s include the opening cysteine and the closing phenylalanine or tryptophan. The D gene is left open where the match is weak. Where a row states a size, it is once, few, many or the class of an expanded clone; other rows omit it.

J | size | V | D | DNA | CDR3
TRBJ1-5 | few | TRBV27 | TRBD1 | TGTGCCAGCAGTTCACGGACAGGGGAACCCCAGCATTTT | CASSSRTGEPQHF
TRBJ2-7 | few | TRBV13 | TRBD2 | TGTGCCAGCAGTCCCCTAGCGGGAGGGCTCTACGAGCAGTACTTC | CASSPLAGGLYEQYF
TRBJ2-1 | - | TRBV4-2 | TRBD2 | TGTGCCAGCAGCCAAACTACCGGGACTAGTATTGTCCTAAACAATGAGCAGTTCTTC | CASSQTTGTSIVLNNEQFF
TRBJ1-2 | - | TRBV19 | - | TGTGCCAGTAAGTGGGAATCGGGAGGCTACACCTTC | CASKWESGGYTF
TRBJ2-2 | - | TRBV6-6 | - | TGTGCCAGCAACGAGGCTGGGACCGGGGAGCTGTTTTTT | CASNEAGTGELFF
TRBJ1-2 | - | TRBV15 | - | TGTGCCACCAGCCGAGACAGGTATTATGGCTACACCTTC | CATSRDRYYGYTF
TRBJ2-5 | - | TRBV6-1 | - | TGTGCCAGCAGCTACCGGGAGACCCAGTACTTC | CASSYRETQYF
TRBJ2-1 | few | TRBV29-1 | TRBD2 | TGCAGCGGTGGCCTAGCGGCAAACAATGAGCAGTTCTTC | CSGGLAANNEQFF
TRBJ2-5 | few | TRBV6-5 | TRBD1 | TGTGCCACAAACAGGGGCGGGTTGGAGACCCAGTACTTC | CATNRGGLETQYF
TRBJ1-5 | few | TRBV27 | TRBD1 | TGTGCCAGCAGCTACAGGGGGTGGAATCAGCCCCAGCATTTT | CASSYRGWNQPQHF
TRBJ2-7 | few | TRBV10-3 | TRBD2 | TGTGCCATCAGTGCATCTAGCGGGAGGACGGTCGAGCAGTACTTC | CAISASSGRTVEQYF
TRBJ2-1 | - | TRBV6-5 | - | TGTGCCAGCAGTTACTCGATAGAGGTCAATGAGCAGTTCTTC | CASSYSIEVNEQFF
TRBJ2-3 | few | TRBV15 | TRBD2 | TGTGCCACCAGCAGAGATCTGCGGGAGGGGTTGAATACGCAGTATTTT | CATSRDLREGLNTQYF
TRBJ1-4 | few | TRBV4-2 | TRBD1 | TGTGCCAGCAGCCCGGCGACAGGGCGGGAAGAAAAACTGTTTTTT | CASSPATGREEKLFF
TRBJ2-7 | many | TRBV5-6 | TRBD1 | TGTGCCAGCAGCAAGCGACAGGGGGCTGGTGAGCAGTACTTC | CASSKRQGAGEQYF
TRBJ1-1 | few | TRBV5-6 | - | TGTGCCAGCAGCTTCAATGGCCCTTACACTGAAGCTTTCTTT | CASSFNGPYTEAFF
TRBJ1-1 | few | TRBV2 | TRBD1 | TGTGCCAGCAGCGGAGACAGGGGAAACACTGAAGCTTTCTTT | CASSGDRGNTEAFF
TRBJ2-1 | - | TRBV2 | - | TGTGCCAGCAGTGAATGGCGGGATTACAATGAGCAGTTCTTC | CASSEWRDYNEQFF
TRBJ1-2 | few | TRBV4-3 | - | TGCGCCAGCAGCCAAGATCTGTCTAACTATGGCTACACCTTC | CASSQDLSNYGYTF
TRBJ2-7 | - | TRBV7-9 | TRBD2 | TGTGCCAGCAGCTTTGAGGGAGGGACCTACGAGCAGTACTTC | CASSFEGGTYEQYF
TRBJ2-7 | - | TRBV27 | - | TGTGCCAGCAGTCCCCGGACTACCTTCTACGAGCAGTACTTC | CASSPRTTFYEQYF
TRBJ1-5 | - | TRBV2 | - | TGTGCCAGCAGTACAGCTCTCATTAGCAATCAGCCCCAGCATTTT | CASSTALISNQPQHF
TRBJ2-5 | few | TRBV18 | - | TGTGCCAGCTCACCTGTTCGGGAGACCCAGTACTTC | CASSPVRETQYF
TRBJ2-7 | - | TRBV2 | - | TGTGCCAGCACCTCGCAGGCCTACGAGCAGTACTTC | CASTSQAYEQYF
TRBJ1-1 | - | TRBV5-1 | - | TGCGCCAGCAGCTTGGGAGTGGGTCGAGGGACTGAAGCTTTCTTT | CASSLGVGRGTEAFF
TRBJ2-2 | - | TRBV9 | TRBD1 | TGTGCCAGCAGCGTAGGGGGGGGGACAGGGGAAACCGGGGAGCTGTTTTTT | CASSVGGGTGETGELFF
TRBJ2-1 | - | TRBV29-1 | TRBD2 | TGCAGCGTTGGGACTAGCGGGAGTAAGCCTGAGCAGTTCTTC | CSVGTSGSKPEQFF
TRBJ2-2 | - | TRBV5-1 | TRBD1 | TGCGCCACCTCGCAGGGGGCGCAGACCGGGGAGCTGTTTTTT | CATSQGAQTGELFF
TRBJ2-1 | few | TRBV14 | TRBD2 | TGTGCCAGCAGCCTAGCGGGAGGGTACGATGAGCAGTTCTTC | CASSLAGGYDEQFF
TRBJ1-2 | - | TRBV28 | TRBD1 | TGTGCCAGCAGTTTGGTACAGGGGGCGAGCTATGGCTACACCTTC | CASSLVQGASYGYTF
TRBJ2-3 | many | TRBV4-3 | - | TGCGCCAGCAGCCAAGATCGGGGGGATACGCAGTATTTT | CASSQDRGDTQYF
TRBJ2-1 | few | TRBV28 | - | TGTGCCAGCGCCAATGGGGGGAGGTGGAATGAGCAGTTCTTC | CASANGGRWNEQFF